These T cell receptor beta chains were read from a single sample in a study of PD-1 blockade in classical Hodgkin lymphoma. TCRdb's table, derived via immunoSEQ multiplex PCR, lists solely in-frame clones and lacks some. The table includes about 40,000 clones, about two thirds detected once. Sequenced here: peripheral blood mononuclear cells (PBMCs), sampled at baseline. The origin of the receptors is a human donor with classical Hodgkin lymphoma. The CDR3 runs from the conserved cysteine through the conserved F or W.

v_gene	j_gene	CDR3aa
TRBV4-1	TRBJ1-2	CASSQDSRYGYTF
TRBV6-6	TRBJ1-4	CASSYLGEVSEKLFF
TRBV27	TRBJ2-7	CASSHSRTGNFEQYF
TRBV5-8	TRBJ1-5	CASSLARVPFSNQPQHF
TRBV11-2	TRBJ2-2	CASSMGAVANTGELFF
TRBV10-3	TRBJ1-2	CAISAATGESYGYTF
TRBV13	TRBJ2-7	CASSLGGVSEQYF
TRBV15	TRBJ2-3	CATSDRRGHQDTQYF
TRBV30	TRBJ2-1	CAWTLARYNEQFF
TRBV5-6	TRBJ1-2	CASSLQSRDPANYGYTF
TRBV6-5	TRBJ1-1	CASSYSGTAYTEAFF
TRBV6-5	TRBJ2-7	CASSLDYLTDYEQYF
TRBV6-5	TRBJ2-7	CASSYVGHYEQYF
TRBV9	TRBJ1-1	CASSVDGGMNTEAFF
TRBV5-1	TRBJ2-2	CASSLGRGFTGELFF
TRBV9	TRBJ2-1	CASSVASGASSEQFF
TRBV6-5	TRBJ2-7	CASTLGEGYEQYF
TRBV5-4	TRBJ2-5	CASSRSGTQETQYF
TRBV5-1	TRBJ2-3	CASSLGPGTGTDTQYF
TRBV27	TRBJ2-2	CASSLGPSTGELFF
TRBV7-2	TRBJ2-7	CASSPISGTLYEQYF
TRBV9	TRBJ1-1	CASSVGGFGTEAFF
TRBV10-3	TRBJ2-3	CAISGGTSGSKDTQYF
TRBV5-1	TRBJ1-5	CASSLDPGTNQPQHF
TRBV7-9	TRBJ2-3	CASSWDPRNSGSTDTQYF
TRBV5-1	TRBJ1-5	CASSLAIGDNQPQHF
TRBV6-5	TRBJ1-2	CASSYSGYGTGVGYTF
TRBV4-3	TRBJ2-1	CASSLSANNEQFF
TRBV19	TRBJ1-1	CASRQDRNTEAFF
TRBV10-2	TRBJ2-7	CASRDRYEQYF
TRBV9	TRBJ2-5	CASSVGQNQETQYF
TRBV9	TRBJ1-5	CASSVGRGHSNQPQHF
TRBV5-1	TRBJ2-1	CASSQLGKEEQFF
TRBV7-6	TRBJ2-1	CASSLDTGAYNEQFF
TRBV4-1	TRBJ2-5	CASSQDPRVQETQYF
TRBV11-1	TRBJ1-1	CASSFGVTNTEAFF
TRBV10-3	TRBJ2-3	CAISDYRSGVDRTDTQYF
TRBV25-1	TRBJ1-4	CASRLGNEKLFF
TRBV5-1	TRBJ1-1	CASSSGQGRNTEAFF
TRBV19	TRBJ2-3	CASSKEGLTITQYF
TRBV4-3	TRBJ1-1	CASRGPGGVTEAFF
TRBV30	TRBJ2-1	CACHGAGKRNEQFF
TRBV5-1	TRBJ1-4	CASRSGDPGEKLFF
TRBV6-1	TRBJ2-5	CASSEALRWRDETQYF
TRBV7-9	TRBJ2-5	CASSFNRGQETQYF